This T cell receptor beta chain stems from a study of cytomegalovirus exposure and HLA in healthy donors. Overall study results and limits: Data from an earlier analysis indicated that most TCR beta V segments were productive either about 87% or about 30% of the time. An observed cluster of highly shared sequence variants was recorded as a likely sequencing artifact.

The CDR3 contains 15 residues. J was trimmed by 5 bases and V by 0 bases; bases with no gene match: 2. In germline, CDR1 is MNHEY, CDR2 SVGAGI. Researchers ran the PCR with 60 Vbeta and 13 Jbeta primers. Sequencing used immunoSEQ multiplex PCR; TCRdb keeps in-frame clones, though not all of them. The table has over 200,000 clones, roughly 79% seen once. Turning to this clone: Antigen specificity is unknown.

Sequenced sample: PBMCs. The TCR originated in a woman aged 40 to 50 in good health and CMV-seronegative. The chain is built from TRBV6-5 and TRBJ2-1; 9 bases are shared with TRBD1. This CDR3 reads CASSYSGQGNNEQFF. The CDR3 region has the DNA TGTGCCAGCAGTTACTCCGGACAGGGGAACAATGAGCAGTTCTTC.